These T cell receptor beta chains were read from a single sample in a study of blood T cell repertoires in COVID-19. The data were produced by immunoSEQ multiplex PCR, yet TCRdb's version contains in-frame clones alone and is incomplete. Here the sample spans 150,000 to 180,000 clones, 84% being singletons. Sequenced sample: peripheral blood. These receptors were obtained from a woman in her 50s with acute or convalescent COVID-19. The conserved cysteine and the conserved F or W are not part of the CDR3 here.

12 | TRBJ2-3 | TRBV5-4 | ASSLPGDSDTQY
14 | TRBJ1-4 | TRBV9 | ASSVGTVDTNEKLF
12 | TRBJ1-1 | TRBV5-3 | ARSLTKQGTEAF
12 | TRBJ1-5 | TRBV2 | ASSLDREVQPQH
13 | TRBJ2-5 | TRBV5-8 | ASSLELGLFETQY
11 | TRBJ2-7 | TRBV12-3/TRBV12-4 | ASSLERSYEQY
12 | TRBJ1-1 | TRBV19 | ASSIWESGTEAF
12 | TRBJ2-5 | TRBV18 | ASSPPTSKETQY
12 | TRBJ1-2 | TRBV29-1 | SVADREANYGYT
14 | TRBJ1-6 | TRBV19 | ASSTATSQRGSPLH
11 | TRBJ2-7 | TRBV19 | ASSTGNFYEQY
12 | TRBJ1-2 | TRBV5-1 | ASSLTAARDGYT
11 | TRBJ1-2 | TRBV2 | ASSENRGNGYT
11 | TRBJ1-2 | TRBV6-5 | ASSTGALEGYT
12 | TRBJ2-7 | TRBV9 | ASSDRDRGDEQY
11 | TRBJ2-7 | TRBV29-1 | SVGAGDTYEQY
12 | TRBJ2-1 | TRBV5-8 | ASRRKGYSNEQF